This TCR beta chain derives from a study of blood T cell repertoires in COVID-19. Turning to the study itself: The United States, Italy and Spain supplied acute and convalescent COVID-19 samples. PBMCs, B-cell-depleted T cells, or T cells provided the cDNA or gDNA that made up the material.

TCRdb's copy holds only in-frame clones and misses some; the assay was immunoSEQ multiplex PCR. The repertoire holds about 140,000 clones, with about 87% as singletons. Germline V CDR1 and CDR2: SNHLY, FYNNEI. This CDR3 region has 17 residues. After removal of 4 bases from V and 3 bases from J, the junction contained 6 bases not matched to a gene. Sequences were obtained from peripheral blood. The J gene is TRBJ2-3, the V gene TRBV2, with TRBD2 matching 14 bases. The receptor was derived from a man between 60 and 75 years old with active or convalescent COVID-19. The CDR3 coding sequence is TGTGCCAGCAGTGGGACTAGCGGGAGGATGGGGACAGATACGCAGTATTTT. Protein sequence: CASSGTSGRMGTDTQYF.